This T cell receptor (beta chain) originates from a study of Graves' ophthalmopathy and Graves' hyperthyroidism. The study, taken as a whole, reports: Blood was where most expanded thyroid clonotypes above 0.001 frequency also turned up.

With respect to this clonotype: Antigen unknown.

Amplified material comprised TCR beta CDR3 regions derived from RNA transcripts. The first round was an RT-PCR with HTBI primers, and the second round was a multiplex PCR. TCRdb itself ran the multiplex PCR reads through MiXCR, one entry per CDR3 protein. The sample carries more than 1,000,000 distinct CDR3 sequences, about two fifths recorded once. This CDR3 region has 13 residues. Germline CDR1 SGHVS, CDR2 FQNEAQ. Trimming pared 7 bases from V and 1 base from J, leaving 10 bases between. The rearrangement joins TRBV7-8 to TRBJ1-1; D ambiguous. The sample was peripheral blood or thyroid tissue (not recorded which). This TCR derives from an adult man with Graves' hyperthyroidism. The CDR3 spells CASMWVSNTEAFF. Here the CDR3 DNA reads TGTGCCAGCATGTGGGTGTCGAACACTGAAGCTTTCTTT.